Presented here are 22 T cell receptor beta chains from one specimen sequenced in a study of blood T cell repertoires in COVID-19. Clones were read by immunoSEQ multiplex PCR, and TCRdb kept only the in-frame ones, dropping some. The table lists around 67,000 clones, 80% to 90% of them singletons. The sequencing input was peripheral blood. These receptors all come from a man between 50 and 59 years old with active COVID-19.

The chain couples TRBV29-1 to TRBJ2-3; TRBD2 agrees at 8 bases. Germline CDR1 SQVTM, CDR2 ANQGSEA. Trimming took 6 bases from V and 2 from J; bases not matched to a gene: 7. The CDR3 length is 14 residues. The CDR3 is CSVTGLGITDTQYF. In DNA form, the CDR3 reads TGCAGCGTGACGGGACTAGGCATCACAGATACGCAGTATTTT.

The chain uses TRBV28 and TRBJ2-7; 7 bases fit TRBD1. With 5 bases clipped from V and 0 bases from J, the junction kept 7 bases outside the gene matches. Germline CDR1 MDHEN, CDR2 SYDVKM. The CDR3 has 15 amino acids. Here the CDR3 DNA reads TGTGCCAGCAGTCCCCCAGGGGGAGCCTCCTACGAGCAGTACTTC. Its protein product is CASSPPGGASYEQYF. The variable domain in full, completed from reference TRBV28 and TRBJ2-7, reads DVKVTQSSRYLVKRTGEKVFLECVQDMDHENMFWYRQDPGLGLRLIYFSYDVKMKEKGDIPEGYSVSREKKERFSLILESASTNQTSMYLCASSPPGGASYEQYFGPGTRLTVT.

This chain connects TRBV29-1 to TRBJ2-3, with D perhaps TRBD1 (5 bases). V lost 4 bases, J lost 6 bases, and 11 bases lay in between. Germline V gene sequence: CDR1 SQVTM, CDR2 ANQGSEA. The CDR3 is 12 residues long. CDR3 in amino acids: CSVGRAEDTQYF. CDR3 in DNA: TGCAGCGTTGGCAGGGCGGAGGATACGCAGTATTTT.

V usage is TRBV27 and J usage is TRBJ1-1, with 7 bases lining up with TRBD1. Germline lookup yields CDR1 MNHEY and CDR2 SMNVEV (reference sequence). This CDR3 has 15 residues. V was clipped by 7 bases and J by 0 bases; unmatched bases: 8. The CDR3 loop is CASKLQGTLNTEAFF. CDR3 nucleotide sequence: TGTGCCAGCAAATTACAGGGGACTTTGAACACTGAAGCTTTCTTT.

This sequence joins TRBV5-1 and TRBJ2-7, with a possible D match to TRBD1 (5 bases). This CDR3 has 15 amino acids. Germline CDR1 reads SGHRS; CDR2 reads YFSETQ. V lost 0 bases and J 6 bases, leaving 16 bases between the germline ends. CDR3 loop: CASSLDLLAGIEQYF. The CDR3 coding sequence is TGCGCCAGCAGCTTGGACTTATTGGCAGGGATCGAGCAGTACTTC.

This CDR3 reads CASSPNNRPGDEQYF. The CDR3 nucleotides are TGTGCCAGCTCACCCAATAATCGTCCGGGGGACGAGCAGTACTTC. The chain has TRBV18 and TRBJ2-7, with a tentative D call TRBD2 (6 bases). The V end lost 3 bases, the J end lost 5 bases, and 17 bases lay between the germline ends. Germline-derived CDR1 and CDR2 are KGHSH and LQKENI. There are 15 residues in the CDR3.

The J gene is TRBJ2-1, the V gene TRBV7-9, with 9 bases aligning to TRBD1. After removal of 8 bases from V and 0 bases from J, the junction contained 17 bases not matched to a gene. The germline CDR1 and CDR2 sequences are SEHNR and FQNEAQ (reference sequence). This CDR3 comprises 19 residues. This CDR3 reads CASRSPGTGKFSSYNEQFF. The CDR3 DNA sequence: TGTGCCAGCCGTTCTCCCGGGACAGGGAAATTTAGCTCCTACAATGAGCAGTTCTTC.

This clone appeared once. CDR3: CSVVYWDRGYEQYF. The CDR3 DNA is TGCAGCGTTGTCTATTGGGACAGGGGGTACGAGCAGTACTTC. The rearrangement joins TRBV29-1 to TRBJ2-7, with 11 nucleotides matching TRBD1. Losses at the gene ends were 4 bases for V and 4 bases for J; bases not matched to a gene: 6. Germline lookup yields CDR1 SQVTM and CDR2 ANQGSEA. The CDR3 has 14 amino acids.

The chain joins TRBV6-2 or TRBV6-3 to TRBJ2-1, with TRBD2 matching 10 bases. There are 18 residues in the CDR3. The J segment lost 7 bases and the V segment lost 2 bases, leaving 14 bases of the junction unmatched. Germline V gives CDR1 MNHEY, CDR2 SVGEGT. For the CDR3, the DNA is TGTGCCAGCAGTTACAGGACCCTTAGCGGGAGGCCGGGGAATGAGCAGTTCTTC. Its translation: CASSYRTLSGRPGNEQFF.

This clone is a singleton in its sample. This chain links TRBV7-9 with TRBJ1-1; unclear D gene. The CDR3 loop spans 15 amino acids. Germline V gene data show CDR1 as SEHNR and CDR2 as FQNEAQ (reference sequence). V lost 1 base and J 5 bases, leaving 14 bases between the germline ends. CDR3 sequence: CASSLVAISGTEAFF. Here the CDR3 DNA reads TGTGCCAGCAGCTTAGTTGCTATTTCCGGGACTGAAGCTTTCTTT.

The rearrangement uses TRBV5-4 and TRBJ2-1; TRBD2 agrees at 7 bases. Per the germline V gene, CDR1 is SGHNT and CDR2 is YYREEE (reference sequence). J gave up 6 bases and V 5 bases, and 14 bases lay outside the gene matches. There are 16 residues in the CDR3. CDR3 nucleotide sequence: TGTGCCAGCAGTCTGGGAGGGGCTAACGGAGGCAATGAGCAGTTCTTC. This encodes CASSLGGANGGNEQFF.

This chain uses TRBV28 with TRBJ1-6; 7 nucleotides align to TRBD1. V was pared by 6 bases and J by 6 bases, with 8 bases of the junction left unmatched. Germline assignment: CDR1 MDHEN and CDR2 SYDVKM. The CDR3 totals 15 residues. In nucleotides, the CDR3 is TGTGCCAGCAGCCGGAGACAGGGCATTAATTCACCCCTCCACTTT. Translation gives CASSRRQGINSPLHF.

The CDR3, as DNA: TGTGCCACCAGCAGCCACCAGGCCATGGGGGGCACTGAAGCTTTCTTT. This encodes CATSSHQAMGGTEAFF. V usage is TRBV15 and J usage is TRBJ1-1; D possibly corresponds to TRBD1 (5 bases). The germline gives CDR1 LNHNV, CDR2 YYDKDF (reference sequence). The CDR3 covers 16 residues. The V gene lost 3 bases and the J gene lost 4 bases, with 18 bases spanning the gap. Full variable domain (rest looked up from reference TRBV15 and TRBJ1-1): DAMVIQNPRYQVTQFGKPVTLSCSQTLNHNVMYWYQQKSSQAPKLLFHYYDKDFNNEADTPDNFQSRRPNTSFCFLDIRSPGLGDTAMYLCATSSHQAMGGTEAFFGQGTRLTVV.

The chain joins TRBV4-1 to TRBJ2-3, with 8 bases aligning to TRBD1. Germline V gene lookup returns CDR1 MGHRA and CDR2 YSYEKL. The CDR3 sequence is 14 residues long. The junction had 13 bases not matched to a gene; V was cut back by 8 bases and J by 9 bases. The CDR3 DNA follows: TGCGCCAGCGCTGATCCCGGACAGGGCTCAACGCAGTATTTT. It yields the protein CASADPGQGSTQYF.

The V gene is TRBV7-2, the J gene TRBJ2-1, with 7 bases matching TRBD2. CDR1 is SGHTA, CDR2 FQGNSA, per germline. Trimming cost V 5 bases and J 9 bases; bases outside gene matches: 10. This CDR3 has 14 amino acids. The CDR3 bases are TGTGCCAGCAGCCCGAGCGGGACCAATGCTGAGCAGTTCTTC. This codes for CASSPSGTNAEQFF.

V gene TRBV24-1 combines with J gene TRBJ2-1; 8 positions match TRBD2. CDR1 is KGHDR, CDR2 SFDVKD, per germline. The CDR3 spans 19 residues. The V gene end was trimmed by 1 base and the J gene end by 3 bases; junction bases not matched to a gene: 13. For the CDR3, the DNA is TGTGCCACCAGTGATTTATCGAGCTCGGCTAGCGGGTACTACAATGAGCAGTTCTTC. It yields the protein CATSDLSSSASGYYNEQFF.

This chain links TRBV3-1 (or the pseudogene TRBV3-2) with TRBJ2-5, with 8 bases matching TRBD2. CDR3 length equals 15 residues. The V and J ends lost 4 bases and 7 bases, in that order; junction bases with no gene match: 11. Germline-derived CDR1 and CDR2 are LGHDT and YNNKEL (reference sequence). The CDR3 nucleotides read TGTGCCAGCAGCCCCGGGACCGGGACTAGGGCGACCCAGTACTTC. This translates into CASSPGTGTRATQYF.

The chain links TRBV5-1 to TRBJ2-5, with a tentative D call TRBD2 (5 bases). Germline V gives CDR1 SGHRS, CDR2 YFSETQ. This CDR3 is built from 13 residues. The V end was cut by 3 bases, the J end by 5 bases, with 11 bases between. In DNA, the CDR3 is TGCGCCAGCAGCTCTAGTTCGGGGGAGACCCAGTACTTC. Translation gives CASSSSSGETQYF. Supplemented by reference TRBV5-1 and TRBJ2-5, the full variable domain reads KAGVTQTPRYLIKTRGQQVTLSCSPISGHRSVSWYQQTPGQGLQFLFEYFSETQRNKGNFPGRFSGRQFSNSRSEMNVSTLELGDSALYLCASSSSSGETQYFGPGTRLLVL.

This rearrangement joins TRBV7-9 to TRBJ1-2; D perhaps matches TRBD1 (5 bases). Trimming pared 8 bases from V and 2 bases from J, leaving 12 bases between. Looked up from germline, CDR1 is SEHNR and CDR2 is FQNEAQ (reference sequence). CDR3 size: 13 residues. CDR3: CASGLQENYGYTF. CDR3 bases: TGTGCCAGCGGACTACAGGAGAACTATGGCTACACCTTC. Supplemented by reference TRBV7-9 and TRBJ1-2, the full variable domain reads DTGVSQNPRHKITKRGQNVTFRCDPISEHNRLYWYRQTLGQGPEFLTYFQNEAQLEKSRLLSDRFSAERPKGSFSTLEIQRTEQGDSAMYLCASGLQENYGYTFGSGTRLTVV.

The gene calls are TRBV6-1 and TRBJ2-1; D might be TRBD1 (5 bases). Germline CDR1 MNHNS, CDR2 SASEGT. V was trimmed by 3 bases and J by 8 bases, leaving 14 bases between them. The CDR3 totals 14 residues. CDR3 DNA sequence: TGTGCCAGCAGTGAGCTCCAGGGTGTTGATGAGCAGTTCTTC. Translated: CASSELQGVDEQFF.

For the CDR3, the DNA is TGTGCCACCGGGGCGGGACCTTCCCGAACAGATACGCAGTATTTT. Translation gives CATGAGPSRTDTQYF. The J gene is TRBJ2-3, the V gene TRBV24-1, with D perhaps TRBD2 (6 bases). CDR1 and CDR2 from the germline V gene are KGHDR and SFDVKD. This CDR3 has 15 residues. Trimming removed 9 bases at V and 3 bases at J, with 18 bases between.

The chain recombines TRBV24-1 with TRBJ2-7; TRBD2 might be the D (5 bases). Per the germline V gene, CDR1 is KGHDR and CDR2 is SFDVKD. This CDR3 is 13 amino acids long. V shed 7 bases and J shed 0 bases, with 9 bases lying between them. This CDR3 is CATSDDYSYEQYF. DNA for the CDR3: TGTGCCACCAGCGACGACTACTCCTACGAGCAGTACTTC.